This T cell receptor (beta chain) was sequenced during a study of blood T cell repertoires in COVID-19. The overall study: Spain, Italy and the United States supplied samples that represented acute and convalescent COVID-19. Sources were T cells, B-cell-depleted T cells, or PBMCs; the material itself was cDNA or gDNA.

Authors' analysis steps: It was from reference gene primer amplification that nucleated cell counts were estimated. Repertoires were generated with immunoSEQ multiplex PCR, while TCRdb's copy carries only in-frame clones and drops some. V and J calls and clone size are those listed in that table; D and trimming were worked out from the DNA. This table holds 100,000 to 150,000 clones, around 89% found once. The ends lost 5 bases at V and 4 bases at J; junction bases unmatched: 5. CDR1 SEHNR and CDR2 FQNEAQ come from the germline V gene (reference sequence). CDR3 length: 16 residues. The specimen was peripheral blood. This clonotype was sampled from a human donor in a cohort sampled during active COVID-19. J is TRBJ2-3 and V is TRBV7-9; 14 nucleotides line up with TRBD2. The CDR3 DNA follows: TGTGCCAGCAGCGCAGGACTAGCGGGGGGTCCAGATACGCAGTATTTT. Protein sequence: CASSAGLAGGPDTQYF.